These 23 T cell receptor beta chains were sequenced from one sample in a study of CD8+CD57+ T cells in acquired aplastic anemia. Before being chosen for sequencing, patients had shown CD8+CD57+ cell expansion by flow cytometry. TCR beta VDJ combinations and CDR3 sequences were profiled from genomic DNA. One entry per CDR3 protein results from TCRdb running MiXCR on the reads. The table includes 150,000 or so distinct CDR3 sequences, 40% to 55% detected once. The sequencing input was sorted CD4+, CD8+, or CD8+CD57+ T cells (not recorded which) from PBMCs. The receptor source for this set is a human donor with aplastic anemia.

This clonotype was seen many times. CDR3 bases: TGTGCCAGCAGCCTGACAGGGAAGGATAGCGGGGAGCTGTTTTTT. Encoded protein: CASSLTGKDSGELFF. V and J are TRBV7-3 and TRBJ2-2, with 7 positions matching TRBD1. From germline, CDR1 is SGHTA and CDR2 FQGTGA. This CDR3 region has 15 residues. V shed 5 bases and J 7 bases; nucleotides not matched to a gene: 10.

The table lists this clonotype with a count of one. The junction and the germline gene differ at one end; a read error may be behind it. The chain combines TRBV19 with TRBJ1-2; no clear D. Germline V gene sequence: CDR1 LNHDA, CDR2 SQIVND (reference sequence). There are 13 residues in the CDR3. This CDR3 is CASTLVPRGGYAF. CDR3 sequence (DNA): TGTGCCAGTACCCTTGTACCGCGCGGAGGCTACGCCTTC.

The V and J genes are TRBV2 and TRBJ1-4; D is unresolved. From germline, CDR1 is SNHLY and CDR2 FYNNEI. The CDR3 length is 15 residues. Between the trimmed V and J ends, which lost 7 bases and 1 base, there was a span of 13 bases. This CDR3 reads CASTPRRETNEKLFF. For the CDR3, the DNA is TGTGCCAGCACCCCGAGGCGGGAAACTAATGAAAAACTGTTTTTT.

This chain links TRBV7-9 with TRBJ2-1; D assignment may be TRBD1 or TRBD2 (6 bases each). This CDR3 has 13 residues. Trimming pared 4 bases from V and 7 bases from J, leaving 11 bases between. Germline V gives CDR1 SEHNR, CDR2 FQNEAQ (reference sequence). The CDR3 region is CASSSRGRNEQFF. In nucleotides, the CDR3 is TGTGCCAGCAGCTCAAGGGGGAGGAATGAGCAGTTCTTC.

The chain carries TRBV18 and TRBJ2-3, with 7 bases lining up with TRBD1. The CDR3 has 13 amino acids. Per germline, CDR1 KGHSH and CDR2 LQKENI. V shed 3 bases, J shed 5 bases, and the junction held 2 bases outside the gene matches. CDR3 amino acids: CASSPGTVDTQYF. In DNA, the CDR3 is TGTGCCAGCTCACCCGGGACAGTAGATACGCAGTATTTT.

The table lists this clonotype with many counts. The rearrangement uses TRBV7-9 and TRBJ1-2, with a tentative D call TRBD1 (5 bases). The CDR3 has 15 residues. Germline CDR1 reads SEHNR; CDR2 reads FQNEAQ (reference sequence). V gave up 6 bases and J gave up 7 bases, with 21 bases separating them. CDR3 in DNA: TGTGCCAGCAGTCCTGGGGCCCCCCTCGGCGCTGGCTACACCTTC. This encodes CASSPGAPLGAGYTF.

V and J are TRBV7-3 and TRBJ2-3; D remains unclear. V gave up 6 bases and J gave up 5 bases, with 6 bases separating them. CDR1 is SGHTA and CDR2 is FQGTGA in the germline V gene. The CDR3 covers 11 residues. The CDR3 sequence is CASRVGDTQYF. The DNA of the CDR3 is TGTGCCAGCAGGGTGGGAGATACGCAGTATTTT.

This chain joins TRBV24-1 and TRBJ2-3; D possibly corresponds to TRBD1 (6 bases). Trimming shortened V by 4 bases and J by 3 bases, and 10 bases separated the two germline ends. Germline assignment: CDR1 KGHDR and CDR2 SFDVKD. CDR3 length: 14 amino acids. The CDR3 reads CATSEDRATDTQYF. As DNA, the CDR3 is TGTGCCACCAGTGAGGACAGAGCGACAGATACGCAGTATTTT.

This clonotype was recorded at least ten times. The chain has TRBV27 and TRBJ2-7, with 7 bases aligning to TRBD2. After removal of 5 bases from V and 6 bases from J, the junction contained 10 bases not matched to a gene. The CDR3 is 14 amino acids. CDR1 and CDR2 from the germline V gene are MNHEY and SMNVEV (reference sequence). Here the CDR3 reads CASSRGGGPSEQYF. Written as DNA, the CDR3 is TGTGCCAGCAGTCGCGGGGGTGGCCCCAGCGAGCAGTACTTC.

This clonotype has just a few counts. J is TRBJ2-1 and V is TRBV18, with a tentative D call TRBD2 (7 bases). Trimming removed 6 bases from V and 8 bases from J, with 20 bases in between. The CDR3 is 15 amino acids. CDR1 is KGHSH and CDR2 is LQKENI in the germline V gene. As DNA, the CDR3 is TGTGCCAGCTCGCCATCCATCGGGGGGCGAGATGAGCAGTTCTTC. This sequence encodes CASSPSIGGRDEQFF.

This clonotype was counted ten times or more. V gene TRBV20-1 combines with J gene TRBJ2-1, with TRBD2 identical over 10 bases. V lost 2 bases to trimming and J lost 4 bases; unmatched junction nucleotides: 8. This CDR3 spans 16 amino acids. Looked up from germline, CDR1 is DFQATT and CDR2 is SNEGSKA (reference sequence). CDR3 DNA: TGCAGTGCTAGATTAAGCGGGAGGGCCGGGTACAATGAGCAGTTCTTC. The encoded protein is CSARLSGRAGYNEQFF.

This clonotype has a count of ten or more. The chain recombines TRBV7-8 with TRBJ1-4, with D possibly being TRBD1 (5 bases). V lost 1 base and J 8 bases, leaving 11 bases between the germline ends. Germline V gene lookup returns CDR1 SGHVS and CDR2 FQNEAQ. This CDR3 is 14 amino acids long. CDR3 bases: TGTGCCAGCAGCTTAGACAGCTGGGGGGAAAAACTGTTTTTT. The encoded protein is CASSLDSWGEKLFF. The complete variable domain, with remaining parts taken from reference TRBV7-8 and TRBJ1-4, reads GAGVSQSPRYKVAKRGQDVALRCDPISGHVSLFWYQQALGQGPEFLTYFQNEAQLDKSGLPSDRFFAERPEGSVSTLKIQRTQQEDSAVYLCASSLDSWGEKLFFGSGTQLSVL.

The J gene is TRBJ2-7, the V gene TRBV25-1; 9 nucleotides align to TRBD1. This CDR3 has 14 residues. Germline V CDR1 and CDR2: MGHDK, SYGVNS. Germline trimming cut 9 bases from V and 6 bases from J; bases unmatched to any gene: 12. CDR3 nucleotide sequence: TGTGCCAGTAGTATAGGACAGGGGACGGGCGAGCAGTACTTC. Translation gives CASSIGQGTGEQYF.

In this sample, this clonotype turned up many times. The gene calls are TRBV14 and TRBJ2-2, with TRBD1 identical over 8 bases. Germline loops: CDR1 SGHDN, CDR2 FVKESK. The CDR3 totals 13 residues. Trimming removed 6 bases from V and 7 bases from J; junction bases left unmatched: 4. The CDR3 nucleotides read TGTGCCAGCAGGCAGGGGGCGATCGGGGAGCTGTTTTTT. This translates into CASRQGAIGELFF.

V gene TRBV2 combines with J gene TRBJ1-5, with 8 bases fitting TRBD1. The CDR3 has 14 amino acids. The V gene end was trimmed by 6 bases and the J gene end by 9 bases; junction bases not matched to a gene: 10. CDR1 is SNHLY, CDR2 FYNNEI, per germline. Here the CDR3 reads CASSVGQGWVPQHF. The CDR3 DNA reads as TGTGCCAGCAGCGTTGGACAGGGATGGGTGCCCCAGCATTTT. Filled out from reference TRBV2 and TRBJ1-5, the complete variable domain reads EPEVTQTPSHQVTQMGQEVILRCVPISNHLYFYWYRQILGQKVEFLVSFYNNEISEKSEIFDDQFSVERPDGSNFTLKIRSTKLEDSAMYFCASSVGQGWVPQHFGDGTRLSIL.

The genes are TRBV7-2 and TRBJ1-1; D possibly corresponds to TRBD1 (6 bases). From germline, CDR1 is SGHTA and CDR2 FQGNSA. The CDR3 runs 14 residues. V was cut by 5 bases and J by 5 bases, with 15 bases left in between. The CDR3 DNA sequence: TGTGCCAGCAGCCCCTCTAGGGGGGGGACTGAAGCTTTCTTT. Protein product: CASSPSRGGTEAFF.

This clonotype was picked up many times. V and J are TRBV7-2 and TRBJ2-1; 11 bases line up with TRBD1. The CDR3 has 15 residues. CDR1 and CDR2 from the germline V gene are SGHTA and FQGNSA. V lost 5 bases to trimming and J lost 6 bases; unmatched junction nucleotides: 6. CDR3 sequence reads: CASSVTGTGGNEQFF. The CDR3 DNA reads TGTGCCAGCAGCGTAACCGGGACAGGGGGCAATGAGCAGTTCTTC.

This clonotype showed up many times. The DNA of the CDR3 is TGTGCCAGCAGCCGGGGGGTATGGGGGATGAACACTGAAGCTTTCTTT. Translation gives CASSRGVWGMNTEAFF. V gene TRBV6-2 or TRBV6-3 combines with J gene TRBJ1-1; tentatively, D is TRBD1 (5 bases). Germline assignment: CDR1 MNHEY and CDR2 SVGEGT. The CDR3 is made up of 16 amino acids. Deletions cut 6 bases from V and 0 bases from J, with 17 bases between.

This clonotype was seen at least ten times. This chain joins TRBV12-3 or TRBV12-4 and TRBJ1-2; D is uncertain. This CDR3 region has 15 residues. V lost 5 bases, J lost 4 bases, and 17 bases lay in between. CDR3: CASSQRPEGGYGYTF. CDR3 in DNA: TGTGCCAGCAGTCAGCGACCAGAAGGTGGCTATGGCTACACCTTC.

There are many counts of this clonotype. The gene calls are TRBV12-3 or TRBV12-4 and TRBJ2-3; maybe TRBD1 (6 bases). The CDR3 has 13 amino acids. With 6 bases removed from V and 3 bases from J, the gap between germline ends came to 10 bases. The CDR3 sequence is CASSHRETDTQYF. CDR3 bases: TGTGCCAGCAGCCACAGGGAAACAGATACGCAGTATTTT.

A remark on this clonotype: Compared with germline, one end of the junction differs, possibly owing to a read error. The chain joins TRBV20-1 to TRBJ1-5; the match to TRBD1 covers 8 bases. This CDR3 region has 16 residues. CDR1 DFQATT and CDR2 SNEGSKA come from the germline V gene (reference sequence). The CDR3 spells CSARDRERGGNQLQHF. CDR3 nucleotide sequence: TGCAGTGCTAGGGACAGGGAAAGGGGTGGTAATCAGCTCCAGCATTTT.

This clonotype was counted ten times or more. The chain combines TRBV5-5 with TRBJ2-7; D uncertain. V was shortened by 1 base and J by 2 bases, with 7 bases between the two germline ends. The CDR3 totals 13 residues. Germline V gene lookup returns CDR1 SGHKS and CDR2 YYEKEE (reference sequence). The CDR3 sequence: CASSLTATYEQYV. The CDR3 DNA is TGTGCCAGCAGCTTGACAGCTACCTACGAGCAGTACGTC.

The chain recombines TRBV3-1 with TRBJ1-5, with D perhaps matching TRBD1 (6 bases). There are 16 residues in the CDR3. Germline lookup yields CDR1 LGHDT and CDR2 YNNKEL (reference sequence). V dropped 2 bases and J dropped 1 base, with 12 bases sitting between them. The CDR3: CASSQPRTESNQPQHF. As DNA, the CDR3 is TGTGCCAGCAGCCAACCCAGGACAGAGAGCAATCAGCCCCAGCATTTT.